These 7 T cell receptor beta chains were all obtained from the same sample, sequenced in a study of blood T cell repertoires in COVID-19. The assay was immunoSEQ multiplex PCR, and TCRdb's table has in-frame clones only and misses some. The sample contains about 250,000 clones, about 68% of which appear only once. The sequenced sample consisted of peripheral blood. The receptors here all came from a woman aged 80 or older with acute or convalescent COVID-19.

V is TRBV29-1 and J is TRBJ2-1; D might be TRBD2 (6 bases). The CDR3 is made up of 15 amino acids. The V end was cut by 5 bases, the J end by 2 bases, with 16 bases between. Germline V gives CDR1 SQVTM, CDR2 ANQGSEA. Here the CDR3 DNA reads TGCAGCGTTCCTCGGGACTCCCAAACCTACAATGAGCAGTTCTTC. Protein sequence: CSVPRDSQTYNEQFF.

The genes are TRBV6-5 and TRBJ1-5; D is ambiguous. The CDR3 extends over 15 amino acids. V was cut by 6 bases and J by 5 bases, with 17 bases left in between. CDR1 is MNHEY and CDR2 is SVGAGI in the germline V gene. In nucleotides, the CDR3 is TGTGCCAGCAGGGGAGGCCCGGGGTCCCATCAGCCCCAGCATTTT. Amino acid sequence: CASRGGPGSHQPQHF.

This clone appeared once. This rearrangement joins TRBV25-1 to TRBJ2-7, with a weak D call TRBD1 (5 bases). CDR1 is MGHDK and CDR2 is SYGVNS in the germline V gene. This CDR3 region has 15 residues. V was trimmed by 5 bases and J by 4 bases, leaving 18 bases between them. As DNA, the CDR3 is TGTGCCAGCAGTCCCATAGGCGCGAAGGGGTACGAGCAGTACTTC. The encoded protein is CASSPIGAKGYEQYF.

The chain carries TRBV19 and TRBJ2-6; D might be TRBD2 (5 bases). The V gene's germline CDR1 is LNHDA and CDR2 SQIVND (reference sequence). V was trimmed by 3 bases and J by 0 bases, leaving 18 bases between them. The CDR3 loop spans 19 amino acids. This CDR3 is CASSIRAPFEGSGANVLTF. The CDR3 DNA sequence: TGTGCCAGTAGTATCCGCGCCCCTTTTGAGGGCTCTGGGGCCAACGTCCTGACTTTC.

The rearrangement joins TRBV9 to TRBJ2-6; 8 bases are a match to TRBD1. The CDR3 runs 14 residues. In germline, CDR1 is SGDLS, CDR2 YYNGEE. Trimming took 4 bases from V and 6 from J; bases not matched to a gene: 3. This CDR3 is CASSTGGMANVLTF. The CDR3 region has the DNA TGTGCCAGCAGCACAGGGGGAATGGCCAACGTCCTGACTTTC. The entire variable domain, with the rest obtained from reference TRBV9 and TRBJ2-6, is as follows: DSGVTQTPKHLITATGQRVTLRCSPRSGDLSVYWYQQSLDQGLQFLIQYYNGEERAKGNILERFSAQQFPDLHSELNLSSLELGDSALYFCASSTGGMANVLTFGAGSRLTVL.

The chain is built from TRBV5-4 and TRBJ2-1; 13 bases fit TRBD2. This CDR3 is 16 amino acids long. CDR1 and CDR2 (germline): SGHNT, YYREEE (reference sequence). V shed 4 bases and J 5 bases; nucleotides not matched to a gene: 6. In nucleotides, the CDR3 is TGTGCCAGCAGCCACGGACTAGCGGGAGTACACAATGAGCAGTTCTTC. Residues: CASSHGLAGVHNEQFF.

V gene TRBV27 combines with J gene TRBJ2-2; D is perhaps TRBD2 (5 bases). With 5 bases removed from V and 7 bases from J, the gap between germline ends came to 8 bases. The germline V gene encodes CDR1 MNHEY and CDR2 SMNVEV (reference sequence). The CDR3 contains 12 residues. The DNA for the CDR3 is TGTGCCAGCAGTGCGGACTTCGGGGAGCTGTTTTTT. Its translation is CASSADFGELFF.